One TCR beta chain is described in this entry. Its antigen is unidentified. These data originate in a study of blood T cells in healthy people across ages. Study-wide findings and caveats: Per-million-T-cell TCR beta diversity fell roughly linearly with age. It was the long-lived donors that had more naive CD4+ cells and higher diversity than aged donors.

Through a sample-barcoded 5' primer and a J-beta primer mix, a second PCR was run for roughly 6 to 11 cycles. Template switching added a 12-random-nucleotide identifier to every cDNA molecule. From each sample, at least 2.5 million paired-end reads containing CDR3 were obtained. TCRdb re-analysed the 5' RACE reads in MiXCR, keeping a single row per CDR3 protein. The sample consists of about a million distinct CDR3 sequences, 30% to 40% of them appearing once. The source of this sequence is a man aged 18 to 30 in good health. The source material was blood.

The CDR3 loop is CSVAEGPYEQYF. The CDR3 DNA sequence: TGCAGCGTTGCGGAGGGGCCCTACGAGCAGTACTTC. The genes are TRBV29-1 and TRBJ2-7, with D perhaps matching TRBD2 (6 bases). This CDR3 is 12 amino acids long. The V and J ends lost 4 bases and 2 bases respectively, with 9 bases between them. Germline lookup yields CDR1 SQVTM and CDR2 ANQGSEA.